Presented here are 14 T cell receptor beta chains from one specimen sequenced in a study of early T cells in non-severe SARS-CoV-2 infection. One entry per CDR3 protein results from TCRdb running MiXCR on the 5' RACE reads. The repertoire holds over 30,000 distinct CDR3 sequences, under 6% seen once, with less than 15% in the top ten. Material: whole blood. These receptors were taken from an adult who was a healthcare worker with PCR-confirmed SARS-CoV-2 infection or an uninfected control (not recorded which).

This clonotype showed up many times. The chain links TRBV28 to TRBJ1-2; TRBD1 aligns across 7 bases. Germline trimming cut 8 bases from V and 4 bases from J; bases unmatched to any gene: 1. The CDR3 is 11 amino acids. Germline loops: CDR1 MDHEN, CDR2 SYDVKM. The CDR3 loop reads CASRDSYGYTF. Here the CDR3 DNA reads TGTGCCAGCCGGGACAGCTATGGCTACACCTTC.

CDR3 DNA: TGTGCCAGCAGTTACCCGGGTACCTACGAGCAGTACTTC. Residues: CASSYPGTYEQYF. This chain links TRBV6-2 or TRBV6-3 with TRBJ2-7; D call uncertain. The CDR3 spans 13 residues. Germline V lookup: CDR1 MNHEY, CDR2 SVGEGT. Trimming removed 2 bases at V and 2 bases at J, with 7 bases between.

This clonotype occurred many times. The chain carries TRBV5-1 and TRBJ1-1; TRBD1 is a possible D gene (6 bases). Looked up from germline, CDR1 is SGHRS and CDR2 is YFSETQ. Trimming cost V 2 bases and J 1 base, with 9 bases left between them. There are 14 residues in the CDR3. CDR3 DNA sequence: TGCGCCAGCAGCTTACAGGGTAAGAACACTGAAGCTTTCTTT. Its protein is CASSLQGKNTEAFF.

This clonotype was detected ten times or more. This chain links TRBV10-3 with TRBJ2-3; D might be TRBD2 (6 bases). The CDR3 length is 14 residues. The V end was cut by 7 bases, the J end by 2 bases, with 13 bases between. Germline V gene data show CDR1 as ENHRY and CDR2 as SYGVKD. CDR3 in DNA: TGTGCCATCACCGCGGGACTGGACACAGATACGCAGTATTTT. Its protein product is CAITAGLDTDTQYF.

V is TRBV29-1 and J is TRBJ1-1, with D hard to call. The CDR3 runs 12 residues. The germline V gene has CDR1 SQVTM and CDR2 ANQGSEA. V was shortened by 6 bases and J by 0 bases, with 8 bases between the two germline ends. The CDR3 sequence: CSVAGLNTEAFF. CDR3 nucleotide sequence: TGCAGCGTAGCGGGGTTGAACACTGAAGCTTTCTTT.

This clonotype was seen at least ten times. J is TRBJ2-1 and V is TRBV2; no reliable D call. CDR3 size: 16 residues. Trimming took 3 bases from V and 1 from J, leaving 13 bases between them. The germline V gene encodes CDR1 SNHLY and CDR2 FYNNEI. The CDR3 nucleotides read TGTGCCAGCAGTGAGGGATTTGTGAGGTCCTACAATGAGCAGTTCTTC. Residues: CASSEGFVRSYNEQFF.

This clonotype has ten or more counts. The CDR3 reads CASSYSGLLQETQYF. In DNA form, the CDR3 reads TGTGCCAGCAGTTACTCGGGACTGCTACAAGAGACCCAGTACTTC. The chain joins TRBV6-5 to TRBJ2-5; D is perhaps TRBD2 (6 bases). The CDR3 is made up of 15 amino acids. Trimming shortened V by 0 bases and J by 2 bases, and 10 bases separated the two germline ends. Looked up from germline, CDR1 is MNHEY and CDR2 is SVGAGI.

This clonotype was counted at least ten times. This chain uses TRBV28 with TRBJ2-7; D gene ambiguous. V was cut by 11 bases and J by 2 bases, with 7 bases left in between. Germline CDR1 reads MDHEN; CDR2 reads SYDVKM. This CDR3 has 10 amino acids. In nucleotides, the CDR3 is TGTGCCGTCTCCGCCTACGAGCAGTACTTC. Translation gives CAVSAYEQYF.

This chain uses TRBV20-1 with TRBJ2-1; D is ambiguous. CDR3 size: 14 residues. Trimming left V 0 bases short and J 1 base short, with 7 bases between. Germline V gene lookup returns CDR1 DFQATT and CDR2 SNEGSKA (reference sequence). The CDR3 region is CSARDRTSYNEQFF. In nucleotides, the CDR3 is TGCAGTGCTAGAGATCGCACTTCCTACAATGAGCAGTTCTTC.

This clonotype was picked up many times. The rearrangement joins TRBV29-1 to TRBJ1-1, with TRBD1 as a possible D gene (5 bases). From germline, CDR1 is SQVTM and CDR2 ANQGSEA. The V end lost 4 bases, the J end lost 8 bases, and 14 bases lay between the germline ends. This CDR3 is built from 12 residues. CDR3 coding DNA: TGCAGCGTTGCATCGCAGGGTATAGAAGCTTTCTTT. Translation gives CSVASQGIEAFF.

The table lists this clonotype with many counts. J is TRBJ2-4 and V is TRBV5-1; D not certain. The germline gives CDR1 SGHRS, CDR2 YFSETQ. The CDR3 contains 13 residues. V lost 0 bases and J 9 bases, leaving 10 bases between the germline ends. The CDR3 sequence is CASSLEVFGIQYF. CDR3 bases: TGCGCCAGCAGCTTGGAGGTATTTGGCATTCAGTACTTC.

This clonotype was seen a handful of times. The chain links TRBV11-3 to TRBJ2-1; 13 nucleotides agree with TRBD2. The CDR3 has 18 residues. Looked up from germline, CDR1 is SGHNT and CDR2 is YENEEA. J lost 9 bases, V lost 5 bases, and 16 bases had no gene match. CDR3 in DNA: TGTGCCAGCAGCATGGGACTAGCGGGGACGTCGGGCATTCTTGAGCAGTTCTTC. Encoded protein: CASSMGLAGTSGILEQFF. The variable domain in full, completed from reference TRBV11-3 and TRBJ2-1, reads EAGVVQSPRYKIIEKKQPVAFWCNPISGHNTLYWYLQNLGQGPELLIRYENEEAVDDSQLPKDRFSAERLKGVDSTLKIQPAELGDSAVYLCASSMGLAGTSGILEQFFGPGTRLTVL.

This clonotype was seen at least ten times. The V call is TRBV11-1, the J call TRBJ2-5, with D possibly TRBD2 on 6 matching bases. Between the trimmed V and J ends, which lost 3 bases and 5 bases, there was a span of 25 bases. The germline V gene encodes CDR1 SGHAT and CDR2 FQDESV (reference sequence). The CDR3 extends over 18 amino acids. The CDR3 loop is CASSFGLLPTSKKETQYF. CDR3 bases: TGTGCCAGCAGCTTCGGTTTACTTCCAACTAGCAAGAAGGAGACCCAGTACTTC.

This clonotype was counted between two and nine times. This chain uses TRBV7-6 with TRBJ1-2, with D tentatively TRBD1 (5 bases). This CDR3 has 13 residues. Germline CDR1 is SGHVS and CDR2 is FNYEAQ. Trimming took off 5 bases at V and 9 bases at J, with 16 bases between the two ends. The CDR3, as DNA: TGTGCCAGCAGCCAAACCGACGGGGCTAGCTACACCTTC. This translates into CASSQTDGASYTF.